This T cell receptor (beta chain) was profiled in a study of T cells in Graves' hyperthyroidism and ophthalmopathy. The CDR3 regions of TCR beta were amplified from RNA transcripts. The primer set for the first-round RT-PCR of the TCR CDR3 was HTBI. One entry per CDR3 protein results from TCRdb running MiXCR on the multiplex PCR reads. The repertoire consists of over 650,000 distinct CDR3 sequences, with 16% occurring once and the leading ten covering approximately 8.4%. This clonotype was observed many times. CDR1 is MNHNS, CDR2 SASEGT, per germline. The CDR3 loop spans 16 amino acids. Trimming took off 7 bases at V and 4 bases at J, with 22 bases between the two ends.

Sequenced: blood. The source is a man aged 18 to 35 with Graves' hyperthyroidism. The V gene is TRBV6-1, the J gene TRBJ2-5, with D perhaps being TRBD1 or TRBD2 (5 bases each). The CDR3 region is CASKRTGAGWIETQYF. The CDR3 region has the DNA TGTGCCAGCAAAAGGACTGGGGCAGGGTGGATAGAGACCCAGTACTTC.